Shown below are 12 T cell receptor beta chains from a single sample sequenced in a study of memory CD4+ T cells and cytomegalovirus serostatus. The sort gate was single viable CD3+CD4+CD8-CD45RO+ cells for memory CD4+ T cells. Assay: immunoSEQ multiplex PCR; the TCRdb copy retains only in-frame clones and omits some. The data contain 45,000 to 55,000 clones, about 80% of them seen just once; the ten biggest clones take up around 1.5%. The source material was memory CD4+ T cells from blood. Receptors were obtained from an adult in good health and CMV-seronegative.

The genes are TRBV7-2 and TRBJ1-2; D remains ambiguous. Germline assignment: CDR1 SGHTA and CDR2 FQGNSA. V shed 2 bases and J shed 8 bases, with 12 bases lying between them. The CDR3 contains 13 residues. CDR3 bases: TGTGCCAGCAGCTTATCCCGTGTACTAGGCTACACCTTC. Protein: CASSLSRVLGYTF.

The count of this clone is one. This chain joins TRBV6-1 and TRBJ1-5; TRBD1 is a possible D gene (5 bases). Germline assignment: CDR1 MNHNS and CDR2 SASEGT. The V end was cut by 8 bases, the J end by 7 bases, with 18 bases between. This CDR3 is 14 amino acids long. The CDR3 here is CASGGGANIQPQHF. In DNA, the CDR3 is TGTGCCAGCGGCGGTGGGGCTAATATACAGCCCCAGCATTTT.

The rearrangement uses TRBV5-1 and TRBJ2-5, with 8 bases fitting TRBD2. This CDR3 has 16 amino acids. J gave up 5 bases and V 3 bases, and 12 bases lay outside the gene matches. The germline V gene encodes CDR1 SGHRS and CDR2 YFSETQ. This chain's CDR3 is CASSSGGTLEWETQYF. The CDR3 nucleotides are TGCGCCAGCAGCTCGGGGGGGACACTCGAATGGGAGACCCAGTACTTC.

The chain combines TRBV25-1 with TRBJ1-2; maybe TRBD1 (6 bases). V shed 4 bases and J shed 7 bases, with 13 bases lying between them. CDR1 is MGHDK, CDR2 SYGVNS, per germline. The CDR3 extends over 13 amino acids. This CDR3 reads CASSASRGGGYTF. The CDR3 coding sequence is TGTGCCAGCAGTGCGAGCAGGGGCGGTGGCTACACCTTC.

The chain uses TRBV7-2 and TRBJ2-6; D may be TRBD2 (6 bases). V was cut by 5 bases and J by 2 bases, with 13 bases left in between. This CDR3 contains 16 residues. Germline-derived CDR1 and CDR2 are SGHTA and FQGNSA. CDR3 coding DNA: TGTGCCAGCAGCGCACGAGGCGGGGCTGGGGCCAACGTCCTGACTTTC. Residues: CASSARGGAGANVLTF. The full variable domain, completed using reference TRBV7-2 and TRBJ2-6, is GAGVSQSPSNKVTEKGKDVELRCDPISGHTALYWYRQSLGQGLEFLIYFQGNSAPDKSGLPSDRFSAERTGGSVSTLTIQRTQQEDSAVYLCASSARGGAGANVLTFGAGSRLTVL.

This chain joins TRBV10-1 and TRBJ2-2; either TRBD1 or TRBD2 may supply D (7 bases each). This CDR3 spans 18 amino acids. Germline V lookup: CDR1 WNHNN, CDR2 SYGVQD (reference sequence). Trimming pared 3 bases from V and 0 bases from J, leaving 17 bases between. CDR3 region: CASSDRGSGLANTGELFF. The DNA for the CDR3 is TGCGCCAGCAGTGACAGGGGGTCAGGACTAGCGAACACCGGGGAGCTGTTTTTT.

This clone was observed once. The V and J genes are TRBV28 and TRBJ2-1; 8 bases line up with TRBD2. CDR1 is MDHEN, CDR2 SYDVKM, per germline. After removal of 2 bases from V and 7 bases from J, the junction contained 7 bases not matched to a gene. The CDR3 consists of 15 residues. The CDR3 coding sequence is TGTGCCAGCAGTTTAGCGGTAGCGGGAAGTAATGAGCAGTTCTTC. It translates to CASSLAVAGSNEQFF.

This clone was seen more than once but under ten times. The J gene is TRBJ1-4, the V gene TRBV7-9, with a weak D call TRBD1 (6 bases). Per the germline V gene, CDR1 is SEHNR and CDR2 is FQNEAQ (reference sequence). This CDR3 is 14 amino acids long. The V end was cut by 2 bases, the J end by 8 bases, with 12 bases between. As DNA, the CDR3 is TGTGCCAGCAGCTTACGAGGGGGAGGCGAAAAACTGTTTTTT. Its translation is CASSLRGGGEKLFF.

The chain uses TRBV5-6 and TRBJ2-4; D might be TRBD1 (5 bases). The CDR3 totals 15 residues. V was cut by 0 bases and J by 3 bases, with 10 bases left in between. The germline V gene has CDR1 SGHDT and CDR2 YYEEEE. The CDR3 DNA reads TGTGCCAGCAGCTTGGATGGGCAGGGCAAAAACATTCAGTACTTC. It yields the protein CASSLDGQGKNIQYF.

The V call is TRBV29-1, the J call TRBJ1-2; possible D gene TRBD1, 6 bases. The V and J ends lost 6 bases and 0 bases respectively, with 23 bases between them. Per germline, CDR1 SQVTM and CDR2 ANQGSEA. The CDR3 loop spans 17 amino acids. CDR3 bases: TGCAGCGTCACCACCCCGGGACACCGCGTAGCTAACTATGGCTACACCTTC. It encodes CSVTTPGHRVANYGYTF.

The chain uses TRBV5-4 and TRBJ2-6; 8 positions agree with TRBD1. Germline V CDR1 and CDR2: SGHNT, YYREEE (reference sequence). The CDR3 covers 15 residues. J gave up 4 bases and V 4 bases, and 4 bases lay outside the gene matches. The CDR3 is CASSGQGAGANVLTF. The CDR3, as DNA: TGTGCCAGCAGCGGACAGGGAGCAGGGGCCAACGTCCTGACTTTC.

This clone was picked up one time. CDR3 sequence reads: CASSLVVGQDTDTQYF. The DNA of the CDR3 is TGTGCCAGCAGCCTAGTAGTCGGACAGGACACAGATACGCAGTATTTT. V usage is TRBV4-2 and J usage is TRBJ2-3, with 7 bases that match TRBD1. The CDR3 covers 16 residues. Trimming removed 4 bases from V and 2 bases from J; junction bases left unmatched: 9. Germline CDR1 is LGHNA and CDR2 is YNFKEQ.